Listed here are 2 T cell receptor beta chains from one sample, sequenced in a study of blood T cells in healthy people across ages. With a J-beta primer mix and a sample-barcoded 5' primer, a second PCR ran about 7 to 12 cycles. In TCRdb, the 5' RACE reads were re-called with MiXCR into one record per CDR3 protein. The repertoire has some 1.5 million distinct CDR3 sequences, roughly 27% of them found once; the top ten carry about 8%. Sequencing was performed on blood. The source is a woman in her twenties or thirties in good health.

This clonotype has a count of ten or more. The V call is TRBV27, the J call TRBJ2-1, with 10 bases matching TRBD1. The CDR3 loop spans 14 amino acids. V trimming: 5 bases; J trimming: 7 bases; junction bases outside the gene matches: 5. The germline CDR1 and CDR2 sequences are MNHEY and SMNVEV (reference sequence). This CDR3 is CASSVDRGGNEQFF. In DNA, the CDR3 is TGTGCCAGCAGTGTGGACAGGGGGGGAAATGAGCAGTTCTTC.

This clonotype was picked up many times. CDR3: CASSSGGSGIGEQYF. In nucleotides, the CDR3 is TGTGCCAGCAGCTCAGGCGGATCGGGGATTGGAGAGCAGTACTTC. The J gene is TRBJ2-7, the V gene TRBV9; possibly TRBD2 for D (5 bases). Germline CDR1 reads SGDLS; CDR2 reads YYNGEE. Trimming removed 4 bases at V and 7 bases at J, with 21 bases between. This CDR3 is built from 15 residues.